These 24 T cell receptor beta chains came from one sample sequenced in a study of blood T cell repertoires in COVID-19. The assay was immunoSEQ multiplex PCR, and TCRdb's table has in-frame clones only and misses some. This sample carries 210,000 or so clones, roughly 87% of them seen once, and the ten largest clones take approximately 11%. The specimen was PBMCs or T cells enriched from blood (not recorded which). The receptor set was obtained from a man aged 25-45 years who had recovered from COVID-19.

This clone was found a few times. The chain couples TRBV27 to TRBJ2-5; D is possibly TRBD1 (6 bases). Trimming shortened V by 6 bases and J by 2 bases, and 19 bases separated the two germline ends. CDR3 length: 16 residues. CDR1 MNHEY and CDR2 SMNVEV come from the germline V gene (reference sequence). Here the CDR3 reads CASRISDRPLQETQYF. The CDR3, as DNA: TGTGCCAGCAGGATATCAGACAGGCCACTACAAGAGACCCAGTACTTC.

V and J are TRBV3-1 (or the pseudogene TRBV3-2) and TRBJ2-7, with 9 bases that match TRBD1. V shed 1 base, J shed 0 bases, and the junction held 10 bases outside the gene matches. Per germline, CDR1 LGHDT and CDR2 YNNKEL (reference sequence). CDR3 length equals 18 residues. The CDR3 DNA follows: TGTGCCAGCAGCCAAGGGACAGGGGACCCCCGGAGCTCCTACGAGCAGTACTTC. It is translated as CASSQGTGDPRSSYEQYF.

The chain links TRBV5-6 to TRBJ2-7; TRBD1 matches 8 bases. In germline, CDR1 is SGHDT, CDR2 YYEEEE. This CDR3 has 13 residues. The V and J ends lost 3 bases and 2 bases, in that order; junction bases with no gene match: 1. CDR3 nucleotide sequence: TGTGCCAGCAGCTCGACAGGGGCCTACGAGCAGTACTTC. Translation gives CASSSTGAYEQYF.

The chain joins TRBV24-1 to TRBJ1-5; a weak D match, TRBD1 (6 bases). The V end lost 3 bases, the J end lost 7 bases, and 12 bases lay between the germline ends. The CDR3 is made up of 14 amino acids. The V gene's germline CDR1 is KGHDR and CDR2 SFDVKD. The CDR3 region is CATSDPGHKQPQHF. The CDR3 nucleotides read TGTGCCACCAGTGATCCGGGACATAAGCAGCCCCAGCATTTT.

The chain combines TRBV19 with TRBJ1-2; possibly TRBD1 for D (6 bases). This CDR3 spans 16 amino acids. Germline CDR1 and CDR2: LNHDA and SQIVND (reference sequence). Trimming removed 8 bases from V and 5 bases from J, with 24 bases in between. The CDR3 is CASRPRGIITGYGYTF. CDR3 nucleotide sequence: TGTGCCAGTCGTCCCAGGGGAATCATTACCGGATATGGCTACACCTTC. The variable domain in full, with the rest retrieved from reference TRBV19 and TRBJ1-2, is DGGITQSPKYLFRKEGQNVTLSCEQNLNHDAMYWYRQDPGQGLRLIYYSQIVNDFQKGDIAEGYSVSREKKESFPLTVTSAQKNPTAFYLCASRPRGIITGYGYTFGSGTRLTVV.

J is TRBJ1-2 and V is TRBV18, with 9 bases fitting TRBD1. The CDR3 spans 17 residues. CDR1 is KGHSH and CDR2 is LQKENI in the germline V gene. V was pared by 1 base and J by 8 bases, with 14 bases of the junction left unmatched. The CDR3 coding sequence is TGTGCCAGCTCACCACAGGGACAGGGCTCCCCCATGGGAGGCTACACCTTC. Translation: CASSPQGQGSPMGGYTF. Drawing the rest from reference TRBV18 and TRBJ1-2, the complete variable domain is NAGVMQNPRHLVRRRGQEARLRCSPMKGHSHVYWYRQLPEEGLKFMVYLQKENIIDESGMPKERFSAEFPKEGPSILRIQQVVRGDSAAYFCASSPQGQGSPMGGYTFGSGTRLTVV.

V gene TRBV28 combines with J gene TRBJ2-7; 9 bases align to TRBD1. CDR1 and CDR2 from the germline V gene are MDHEN and SYDVKM. The J segment lost 3 bases and the V segment lost 6 bases, leaving 18 bases of the junction unmatched. This CDR3 is built from 18 residues. The CDR3 sequence is CASSSDRDRVISNYEQYF. CDR3 nucleotide sequence: TGTGCCAGCAGCTCCGACCGGGACAGGGTGATCTCAAACTACGAGCAGTACTTC.

As for this clone: An end of the junction does not agree with germline; a read error may underlie this. This sequence joins TRBV7-2 and TRBJ2-2; no definite D call. Germline CDR1 reads SGHTA; CDR2 reads FQGNSA. CDR3 length: 14 amino acids. The CDR3 sequence: CASSLIRNAGELFF. In DNA form, the CDR3 reads TGTGCCAGCAGCTTGATCAGGAACGCCGGGGAGCTGTTTTTT. Looking up the rest from reference TRBV7-2 and TRBJ2-2 gives the full variable domain: GAGVSQSPSNKVTEKGKDVELRCDPISGHTALYWYRQSLGQGLEFLIYFQGNSAPDKSGLPSDRFSAERTGGSVSTLTIQRTQQEDSAVYLCASSLIRNAGELFFGEGSRLTVL.

This clone occurred a few times. The chain recombines TRBV28 with TRBJ2-7, with TRBD1 identical over 7 bases. The V segment lost 8 bases and the J segment 3 bases; nucleotides outside the gene matches: 7. The germline V gene encodes CDR1 MDHEN and CDR2 SYDVKM. This CDR3 has 13 residues. The CDR3 protein is CASQPGQSYEQYF. CDR3 nucleotide sequence: TGTGCCAGCCAACCGGGACAGAGCTACGAGCAGTACTTC. The complete variable domain, with remaining parts taken from reference TRBV28 and TRBJ2-7, reads DVKVTQSSRYLVKRTGEKVFLECVQDMDHENMFWYRQDPGLGLRLIYFSYDVKMKEKGDIPEGYSVSREKKERFSLILESASTNQTSMYLCASQPGQSYEQYFGPGTRLTVT.

The CDR3 reads CASSQTGRTEAFF. The CDR3 region has the DNA TGTGCCAGCAGCCAAACAGGACGAACTGAAGCTTTCTTT. The chain employs TRBV14 and TRBJ1-1; weak D call: TRBD1 (5 bases). V was shortened by 2 bases and J by 5 bases, with 9 bases between the two germline ends. Germline lookup yields CDR1 SGHDN and CDR2 FVKESK. This CDR3 is built from 13 residues.

The chain combines TRBV4-1 with TRBJ2-1, with a weak D call TRBD2 (5 bases). The V gene lost 4 bases and the J gene lost 4 bases, with 17 bases spanning the gap. The CDR3 extends over 16 amino acids. Germline CDR1 and CDR2: MGHRA and YSYEKL. The CDR3 sequence: CASSLRTSPQYNEQFF. CDR3 DNA: TGCGCCAGCAGCCTACGAACTAGTCCACAATACAATGAGCAGTTCTTC.

The chain links TRBV27 to TRBJ2-1; D unresolved. The CDR3 consists of 16 residues. Germline V gene lookup returns CDR1 MNHEY and CDR2 SMNVEV (reference sequence). Trimming removed 0 bases from V and 5 bases from J, with 14 bases in between. CDR3 sequence (DNA): TGTGCCAGCAGTTTATCGGTGCAACTTACCCACAATGAGCAGTTCTTC. Residues: CASSLSVQLTHNEQFF.

This clone is a singleton in its sample. The V call is TRBV28, the J call TRBJ1-3; D is unresolved. The CDR3 runs to 12 residues. Germline CDR1 is MDHEN and CDR2 is SYDVKM. The V end was cut by 2 bases, the J end by 4 bases, with 3 bases between. The CDR3 reads CASSLEGNTIYF. CDR3 nucleotides: TGTGCCAGCAGTTTAGAGGGAAACACCATATATTTT.

The J gene is TRBJ1-2, the V gene TRBV12-5, with TRBD1 as a possible D gene (5 bases). Germline assignment: CDR1 LGHNT and CDR2 FRNRAP. The CDR3 has 14 residues. The V gene lost 7 bases and the J gene lost 4 bases, with 16 bases spanning the gap. The CDR3 DNA reads as TGTGCTAGTGTCTCTTCGGGGGTGGGCTATGGCTACACCTTC. Its protein product is CASVSSGVGYGYTF.

This clone was detected only once. The chain joins TRBV5-5 to TRBJ2-7; tentatively, D is TRBD1 (5 bases). The V end lost 1 base, the J end lost 4 bases, and 15 bases lay between the germline ends. Germline V gene lookup returns CDR1 SGHKS and CDR2 YYEKEE (reference sequence). This CDR3 spans 15 amino acids. The CDR3 nucleotides are TGTGCCAGCAGCTTGTCTTTAAGGGGCTTGTACGAGCAGTACTTC. The encoded protein is CASSLSLRGLYEQYF.

The V and J genes are TRBV6-5 and TRBJ2-5; a weak D match, TRBD1 (5 bases). The length of the CDR3 is 12 residues. Trimming removed 8 bases at V and 9 bases at J, with 16 bases between. CDR1 MNHEY and CDR2 SVGAGI come from the germline V gene. As DNA, the CDR3 is TGTGCCAGCCTTGGAACTGGGGCGGCCCAGTACTTC. It is translated as CASLGTGAAQYF.

The chain's CDR3 is CATKRGYEWEAFF. The CDR3 region has the DNA TGTGCCACCAAAAGGGGGTACGAGTGGGAAGCTTTCTTT. The rearrangement uses TRBV28 and TRBJ1-1; tentative D call: TRBD1 (6 bases). V lost 10 bases and J 8 bases, leaving 20 bases between the germline ends. This CDR3 has 13 amino acids. The germline V gene has CDR1 MDHEN and CDR2 SYDVKM.

This clone was recorded a few times. CDR3 amino acids: CSVGGGVTNEKLFF. Here the CDR3 DNA reads TGCAGCGTTGGGGGAGGGGTTACTAATGAAAAACTGTTTTTT. V is TRBV29-1 and J is TRBJ1-4; perhaps TRBD1 as D (5 bases). The CDR3 is 14 amino acids. The germline V gene encodes CDR1 SQVTM and CDR2 ANQGSEA. V dropped 4 bases and J dropped 2 bases, with 11 bases sitting between them.

CDR3 sequence reads: CASSLDGAESSPLHF. In DNA form, the CDR3 reads TGCGCCAGCAGCTTGGATGGAGCCGAAAGCTCACCCCTCCACTTT. The chain recombines TRBV5-1 with TRBJ1-6, with D unclear. Per germline, CDR1 SGHRS and CDR2 YFSETQ. This CDR3 has 15 residues. With 0 bases removed from V and 10 bases from J, the gap between germline ends came to 14 bases.

This chain uses TRBV5-4 with TRBJ2-1; 7 nucleotides agree with TRBD2. The CDR3 runs 15 residues. The germline gives CDR1 SGHNT, CDR2 YYREEE (reference sequence). V lost 4 bases to trimming and J lost 4 bases; unmatched junction nucleotides: 8. The CDR3 protein is CASSPRDYGYNEQFF. In DNA, the CDR3 is TGTGCCAGCAGCCCACGGGACTACGGATACAATGAGCAGTTCTTC.

The V call is TRBV5-6, the J call TRBJ1-1; 8 bases are a match to TRBD1. Germline assignment: CDR1 SGHDT and CDR2 YYEEEE. The CDR3 covers 16 residues. Germline trimming cut 0 bases from V and 3 bases from J; bases unmatched to any gene: 7. In nucleotides, the CDR3 is TGTGCCAGCAGCTTGGAGCGGACAGGGTCGGACACTGAAGCTTTCTTT. The encoded protein is CASSLERTGSDTEAFF.

The chain has TRBV7-9 and TRBJ2-7; possibly TRBD1 or TRBD2 for D (5 bases each). Germline V gene data show CDR1 as SEHNR and CDR2 as FQNEAQ (reference sequence). V lost 5 bases and J lost 2, with 13 bases in between. The CDR3 is 14 residues long. The CDR3 nucleotides read TGTGCCAGCAGCAGGGACCCTGCGACCTACGAGCAGTACTTC. It specifies CASSRDPATYEQYF.

The chain links TRBV2 to TRBJ2-2; perhaps TRBD1 as D (5 bases). The V end lost 6 bases, the J end lost 2 bases, and 13 bases lay between the germline ends. CDR1 SNHLY and CDR2 FYNNEI come from the germline V gene. This CDR3 comprises 15 residues. CDR3 coding DNA: TGTGCCAGCAGACAAGAGACAGCTAACACCGGGGAGCTGTTTTTT. It specifies CASRQETANTGELFF.

This sequence joins TRBV30 and TRBJ1-5; TRBD1 matches at 11 bases. V was clipped by 2 bases and J by 7 bases; unmatched bases: 4. The CDR3 length is 14 residues. CDR1 and CDR2 from the germline V gene are GTSNPN and SVGIG (reference sequence). The CDR3 DNA reads TGTGCCTGGAGTAGGACAGGGGGCAGGCAGCCCCAGCATTTT. It specifies CAWSRTGGRQPQHF.